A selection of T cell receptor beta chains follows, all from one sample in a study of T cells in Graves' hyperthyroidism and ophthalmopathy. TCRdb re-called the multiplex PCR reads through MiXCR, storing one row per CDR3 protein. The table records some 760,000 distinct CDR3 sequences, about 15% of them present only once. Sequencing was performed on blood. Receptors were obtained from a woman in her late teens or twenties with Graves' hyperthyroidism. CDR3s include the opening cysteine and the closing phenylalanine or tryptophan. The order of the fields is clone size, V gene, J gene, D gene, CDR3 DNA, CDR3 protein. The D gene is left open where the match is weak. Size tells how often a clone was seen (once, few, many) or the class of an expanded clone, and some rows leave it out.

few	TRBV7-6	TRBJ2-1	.	TGTGCCAGCAGCTTCAGGCCGGCGGGTGTGCAGAATGAGCAGTTCTTC	CASSFRPAGVQNEQFF
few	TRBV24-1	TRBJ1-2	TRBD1	TGTGCCACCAGTGACCAGGACAGGGGGCCGCATGGCTACACCTTC	CATSDQDRGPHGYTF
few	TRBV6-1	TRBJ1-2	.	TGTGCCAGCAGCACAGGGAATGGCTATGGCTACACCTTC	CASSTGNGYGYTF
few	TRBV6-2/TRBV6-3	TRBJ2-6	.	TGTGCCAGCAGTTACTCGCTGTGGGGGACTGGGGCCAACGTCCTGACTTTC	CASSYSLWGTGANVLTF
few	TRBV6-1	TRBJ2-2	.	TGTGCCAGCGGCTACGCGGGCGGGGAGCTGTTTTTT	CASGYAGGELFF
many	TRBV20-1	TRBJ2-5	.	TGCAGTGCTAGAGATATGGGGGCTGGTAAAGAGACCCAGTACTTC	CSARDMGAGKETQYF
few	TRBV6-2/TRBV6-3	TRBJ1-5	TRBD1	TGTGCCAGCAGTTACGGGACAGGTGTGGGCAATCAGCCCCAGCATTTT	CASSYGTGVGNQPQHF
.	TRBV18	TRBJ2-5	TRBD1	TGTGCCAGCTCACTGGACAGGGGGTCAGAGACCCAGTACTTC	CASSLDRGSETQYF
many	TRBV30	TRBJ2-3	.	TGTGCCTGGAGGCACGGGAGTGGCACAGATACGCAGTATTTT	CAWRHGSGTDTQYF
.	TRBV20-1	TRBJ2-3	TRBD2	TGCAGTGCTAGTGACCCTAGCGGGACCCGAAGCACAGATACGCAGTATTTT	CSASDPSGTRSTDTQYF
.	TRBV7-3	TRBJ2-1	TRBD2	TGTGCCAGCAGCTTAACGGGAGGGGTTAGCGGGAGTCCCTACAATGAGCAGTTCTTC	CASSLTGGVSGSPYNEQFF
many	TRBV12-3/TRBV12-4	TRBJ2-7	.	TGTGCCAGCAGCCGGGACCTCGACTCCTACGAGCAGTACTTC	CASSRDLDSYEQYF
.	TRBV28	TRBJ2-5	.	TGTGCCAGCAGTTCCCCTTCCCTAGCGGAGACCCAGTACTTC	CASSSPSLAETQYF
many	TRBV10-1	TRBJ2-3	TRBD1	TGCGCCAGCACCCCGGGACAGGGGATGACAGATACGCAGTATTTT	CASTPGQGMTDTQYF
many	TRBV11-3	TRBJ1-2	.	TGTGCCAGCAGCTGGGGTAGTAATGGCTACACCTTC	CASSWGSNGYTF
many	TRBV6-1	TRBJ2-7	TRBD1	TGTGCCAGCACGCGCCGGGACAGAAATACCTACGAGCAGTACTTC	CASTRRDRNTYEQYF
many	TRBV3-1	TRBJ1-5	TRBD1	TGTGCCAGCAGCCAAACAGGGGGAAATAGCAATCAGCCCCAGCATTTT	CASSQTGGNSNQPQHF